The 17 T cell receptor beta chains reported below all come from one sample, sequenced in a study of tumor-infiltrating lymphocytes in primary liver carcinoma. Total RNA (about 500 ng) served as template for TCR beta cDNA synthesis primed by a constant-region primer. Three nested multiplex PCR rounds, a slightly modified ARM-PCR method, built the TCR beta libraries. Both of the initial two PCR rounds ran for about 9 cycles and employed TRBV1-TRBV30 forward primers alongside a C-beta reverse primer. TCRdb recomputed calls from the multiplex PCR reads with MiXCR, one row per CDR3 protein. The sample includes 300,000 to 400,000 distinct CDR3 sequences, roughly 60% seen only once; the top ten take approximately 9%. Unsorted whole blood yielded blood RNA, and germline DNA was extracted as well. The sequenced sample consisted of peripheral blood. Receptors originate from a middle-aged man with primary liver carcinoma and hepatitis B virus infection.

The rearrangement uses TRBV7-3 and TRBJ2-1; 7 nucleotides agree with TRBD2. With 2 bases clipped from V and 4 bases from J, the junction kept 5 bases outside the gene matches. The germline gives CDR1 SGHTA, CDR2 FQGTGA. The CDR3 has 15 residues. In DNA, the CDR3 is TGTGCCAGCAGCTTATGGCTAGCGGAGTACAATGAGCAGTTCTTC. Translating it yields CASSLWLAEYNEQFF.

With regard to this clonotype: The junction departs from the called germline gene at one end, perhaps through a read error. V is TRBV24-1 and J is TRBJ2-1, with 13 bases lining up with TRBD2. Germline V gives CDR1 KGHDR, CDR2 SFDVKD. The CDR3 runs 16 residues. Written as DNA, the CDR3 is TGTGCCACCAGTGATCCCGGGACTAGCGGGACGGTTGAGCAGTCCTTC. Translation gives CATSDPGTSGTVEQSF.

The chain has TRBV28 and TRBJ1-6, with D perhaps TRBD1 (5 bases). CDR3 length equals 12 residues. CDR1 and CDR2 (germline): MDHEN, SYDVKM. V was trimmed by 5 bases and J by 16 bases, leaving 15 bases between them. In DNA form, the CDR3 reads TGTGCCAGCAGTCCCTCCAGGGCTGCTCTCCACTTT. Amino acids: CASSPSRAALHF.

A note on this clonotype: Given the absence of the conserved phenylalanine or tryptophan at the CDR3 end, a read error is likely. The gene calls are TRBV6-2 or TRBV6-3 and TRBJ2-1; 8 bases are shared with TRBD2. After removal of 5 bases from V and 2 bases from J, the junction contained 8 bases not matched to a gene. The V gene's germline CDR1 is MNHEY and CDR2 SVGEGT. The CDR3 is made up of 16 amino acids. The DNA of the CDR3 is TGTGCCAGCAGTCAGCGGACTAGCCGAGCCTACAATGAGCAGTTCCTC. Translated: CASSQRTSRAYNEQFL.

With regard to this clonotype: A much larger clone differs by one base, so this may be a read error. The rearrangement uses TRBV6-5 and TRBJ1-2, with D possibly being TRBD1 (5 bases). CDR1 is MNHEY, CDR2 SVGAGI, per germline. Trimming shortened V by 6 bases and J by 6 bases, and 20 bases separated the two germline ends. The CDR3 runs to 15 residues. CDR3 residues: CASSPRQRRKDGYTF. CDR3 DNA sequence: TGTGCCAGCAGCCCAAGACAGAGGAGGAAGGATGGCTACACCTTC.

This chain joins TRBV30 and TRBJ2-3, with D tentatively TRBD1 or TRBD2 (5 bases each). The V and J ends lost 4 bases and 0 bases respectively, with 14 bases between them. This CDR3 has 15 residues. Germline V CDR1 and CDR2: GTSNPN, SVGIG (reference sequence). The CDR3 spells CAWTSGSSSTDTQYF. DNA of the CDR3: TGTGCCTGGACGTCAGGGAGCTCTAGCACAGATACGCAGTATTTT.

To note about this clonotype: One junction end does not reproduce the germline sequence, and a read error may be involved. The rearrangement joins TRBV12-3 or TRBV12-4 to TRBJ1-5; 8 nucleotides agree with TRBD1. This CDR3 contains 14 residues. CDR3 amino acids: CSSSLSTGGQPQHF. The CDR3 DNA sequence: TGTTCCAGCAGTTTATCAACAGGGGGGCAGCCCCAGCATTTT.

This clonotype was observed a handful of times. V and J are TRBV7-9 and TRBJ1-4; tentatively, D is TRBD1 (5 bases). This CDR3 has 17 amino acids. CDR1 is SEHNR, CDR2 FQNEAQ, per germline (reference sequence). The germline V and J ends were trimmed by 8 bases and 0 bases, with 19 bases remaining between them. The CDR3 loop is CASGLWDGTPTNEKLFF. In DNA form, the CDR3 reads TGTGCCAGCGGACTGTGGGACGGGACCCCAACTAATGAAAAACTGTTTTTT.

This clonotype was seen many times. The chain combines TRBV5-4 with TRBJ2-3; D perhaps matches TRBD2 (6 bases). CDR1 and CDR2 from the germline V gene are SGHNT and YYREEE (reference sequence). Trimming pared 5 bases from V and 3 bases from J, leaving 19 bases between. There are 16 residues in the CDR3. The CDR3 reads CASRSGRRGSTDTQYF. As DNA, the CDR3 is TGTGCCAGCAGATCGGGACGGAGGGGTTCGACAGATACGCAGTATTTT. Full variable domain (rest looked up from reference TRBV5-4 and TRBJ2-3): ETGVTQSPTHLIKTRGQQVTLRCSSQSGHNTVSWYQQALGQGPQFIFQYYREEENGRGNFPPRFSGLQFPNYSSELNVNALELDDSALYLCASRSGRRGSTDTQYFGPGTRLTVL.

About this clonotype itself: At one end the junction does not follow the germline gene, possibly because of a read error. The chain combines TRBV4-3 with TRBJ2-2, with unresolved D. The germline CDR1 and CDR2 sequences are LGHNA and YSLEER. CDR3 length: 14 amino acids. The CDR3 nucleotides are TGTGCCAGCAGCCAAGTCGCTAACATCGGGGAGCTGTTTTTT. This translates into CASSQVANIGELFF.

A few counts support this clonotype. The chain employs TRBV5-6 and TRBJ1-3; D call uncertain. This CDR3 is built from 12 residues. Trimming cost V 4 bases and J 3 bases, with 5 bases left between them. The germline gives CDR1 SGHDT, CDR2 YYEEEE. The CDR3 region is CASSQFGNTIYF. Here the CDR3 DNA reads TGTGCCAGCAGCCAGTTTGGAAACACCATATATTTT.

The J gene is TRBJ2-2, the V gene TRBV5-1; 8 bases match TRBD1. Trimming took 4 bases from V and 7 from J; bases not matched to a gene: 15. Looked up from germline, CDR1 is SGHRS and CDR2 is YFSETQ. The CDR3 is made up of 17 amino acids. DNA of the CDR3: TGCGCCAGCAGCGATCAGGGGGCTGGTGTCACGGGCGGGGAGCTGTTTTTT. Encoded protein: CASSDQGAGVTGGELFF.

On this clonotype: A much larger clone sits a single nucleotide away, making a read error possible. The chain recombines TRBV12-3 or TRBV12-4 with TRBJ2-3, with D unclear. The CDR3 is 13 residues long. The CDR3 region is CATSLGQADTQYF. CDR3 nucleotides: TGTGCCACCAGTTTGGGCCAGGCGGATACGCAGTATTTT.

The gene calls are TRBV7-9 and TRBJ2-6; D is ambiguous. Germline lookup yields CDR1 SEHNR and CDR2 FQNEAQ (reference sequence). This CDR3 comprises 16 residues. Trimming took off 5 bases at V and 1 base at J, with 12 bases between the two ends. The CDR3 spells CASSLSTPSGANVLTF. For the CDR3, the DNA is TGTGCCAGCAGCCTCTCTACGCCTTCTGGGGCCAACGTCCTGACTTTC.

This clonotype has at least ten counts. The chain uses TRBV28 and TRBJ2-7; TRBD1 is a possible D gene (6 bases). The CDR3 totals 13 residues. V was shortened by 2 bases and J by 9 bases, with 14 bases between the two germline ends. Per germline, CDR1 MDHEN and CDR2 SYDVKM. The CDR3: CASSLQGPVGQYF. As DNA, the CDR3 is TGTGCCAGCAGTTTACAGGGGCCCGTGGGGCAGTACTTC.

This clonotype has just one count. No conserved phenylalanine or tryptophan ends this CDR3, so it is likely a read error. This rearrangement joins TRBV12-3 or TRBV12-4 to TRBJ2-3; D is uncertain. The CDR3 length is 14 residues. The CDR3 is CTSSPGSRTDTQYI. In nucleotides, the CDR3 is TGTACCAGCAGTCCCGGATCTCGCACAGATACGCAGTATATT.

This clonotype was counted ten times or more. V usage is TRBV29-1 and J usage is TRBJ1-1; D may be TRBD1 (5 bases). Trimming left V 6 bases short and J 3 bases short, with 5 bases between. Per germline, CDR1 SQVTM and CDR2 ANQGSEA. The CDR3 extends over 10 amino acids. The CDR3 here is CSVGDTEAFF. CDR3 DNA sequence: TGCAGCGTGGGGGACACTGAAGCTTTCTTT.